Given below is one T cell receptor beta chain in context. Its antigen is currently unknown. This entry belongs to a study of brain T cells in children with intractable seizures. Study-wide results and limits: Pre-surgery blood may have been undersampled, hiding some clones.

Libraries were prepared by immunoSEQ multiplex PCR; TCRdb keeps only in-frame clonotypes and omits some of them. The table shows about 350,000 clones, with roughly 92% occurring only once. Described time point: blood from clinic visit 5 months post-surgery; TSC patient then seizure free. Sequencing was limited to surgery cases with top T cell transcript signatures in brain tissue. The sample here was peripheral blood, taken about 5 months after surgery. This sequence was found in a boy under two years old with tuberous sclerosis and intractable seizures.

The CDR3 spells CASSESPGGNQPQHF. Written as DNA, the CDR3 is TGTGCCAGCAGTGAATCTCCAGGGGGCAATCAGCCCCAGCATTTT. The rearrangement links TRBV6-4 to TRBJ1-5; a weak D match, TRBD1 (6 bases). The V end was cut by 3 bases, the J end by 2 bases, with 11 bases between. Germline assignment: CDR1 MRHNA and CDR2 SNTAGT. The CDR3 is 15 residues long.